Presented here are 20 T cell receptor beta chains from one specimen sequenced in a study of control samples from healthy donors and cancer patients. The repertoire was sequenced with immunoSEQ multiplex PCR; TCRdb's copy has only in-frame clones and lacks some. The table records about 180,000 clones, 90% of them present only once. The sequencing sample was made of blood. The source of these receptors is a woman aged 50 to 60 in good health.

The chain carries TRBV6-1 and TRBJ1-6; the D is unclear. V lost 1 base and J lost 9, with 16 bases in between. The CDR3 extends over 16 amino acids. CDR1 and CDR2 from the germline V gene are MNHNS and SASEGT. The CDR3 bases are TGTGCCAGCAGTGAAGAAATGGAGTATTGGAGTTCACCCCTCCACTTT. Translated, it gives CASSEEMEYWSSPLHF.

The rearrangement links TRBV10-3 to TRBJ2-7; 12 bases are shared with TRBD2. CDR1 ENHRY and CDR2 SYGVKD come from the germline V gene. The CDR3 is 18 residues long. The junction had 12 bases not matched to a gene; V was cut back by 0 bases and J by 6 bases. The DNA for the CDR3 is TGTGCCATCAGTGAGTCCGCTAGCGGGGGGGGAACGTCCATCGAGCAGTACTTC. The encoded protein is CAISESASGGGTSIEQYF.

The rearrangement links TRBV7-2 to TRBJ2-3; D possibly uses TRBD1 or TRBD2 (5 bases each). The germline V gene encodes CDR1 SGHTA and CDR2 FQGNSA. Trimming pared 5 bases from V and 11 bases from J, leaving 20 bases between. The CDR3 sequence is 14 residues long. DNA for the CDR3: TGTGCCAGCAGCCCAGGGTCCGAGAGTGGAGGGCAGTATTTT. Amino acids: CASSPGSESGGQYF.

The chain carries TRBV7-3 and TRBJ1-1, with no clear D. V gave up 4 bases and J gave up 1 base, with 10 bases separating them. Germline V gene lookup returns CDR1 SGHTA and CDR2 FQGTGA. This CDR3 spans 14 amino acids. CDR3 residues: CASSWGGGNTEAFF. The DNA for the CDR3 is TGTGCCAGCAGCTGGGGTGGAGGGAACACTGAAGCTTTCTTT.

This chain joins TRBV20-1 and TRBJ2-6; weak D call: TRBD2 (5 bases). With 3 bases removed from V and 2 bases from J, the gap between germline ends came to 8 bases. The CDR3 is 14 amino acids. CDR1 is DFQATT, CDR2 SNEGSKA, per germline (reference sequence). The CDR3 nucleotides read TGCAGTGCTAGTGCCGGGGCTGGGGCCAACGTCCTGACTTTC. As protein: CSASAGAGANVLTF.

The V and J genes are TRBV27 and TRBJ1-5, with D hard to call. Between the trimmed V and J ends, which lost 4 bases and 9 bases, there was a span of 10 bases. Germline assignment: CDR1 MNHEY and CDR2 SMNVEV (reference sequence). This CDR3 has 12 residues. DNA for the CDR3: TGTGCCAGCAGTTCCGGAGTGGGGCCCCAGCATTTT. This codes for CASSSGVGPQHF.

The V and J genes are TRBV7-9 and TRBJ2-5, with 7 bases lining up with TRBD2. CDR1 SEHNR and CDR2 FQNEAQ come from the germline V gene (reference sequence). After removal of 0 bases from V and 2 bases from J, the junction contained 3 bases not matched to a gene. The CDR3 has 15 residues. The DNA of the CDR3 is TGTGCCAGCAGCTTAGCGGTGGGGGGGCAAGAGACCCAGTACTTC. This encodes CASSLAVGGQETQYF.

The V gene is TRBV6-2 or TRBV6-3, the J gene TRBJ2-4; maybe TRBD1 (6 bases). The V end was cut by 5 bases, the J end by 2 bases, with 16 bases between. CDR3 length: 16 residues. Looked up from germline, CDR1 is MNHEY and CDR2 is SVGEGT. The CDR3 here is CASSTEQGLPKNIQYF. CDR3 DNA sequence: TGTGCCAGCAGTACCGAACAGGGCCTACCCAAAAACATTCAGTACTTC.

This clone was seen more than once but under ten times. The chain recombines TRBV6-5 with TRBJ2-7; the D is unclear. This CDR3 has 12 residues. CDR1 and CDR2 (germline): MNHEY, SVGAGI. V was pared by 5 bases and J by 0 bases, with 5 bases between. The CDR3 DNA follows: TGTGCCAGCAGTCGCTACTCCTACGAGCAGTACTTC. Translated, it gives CASSRYSYEQYF.

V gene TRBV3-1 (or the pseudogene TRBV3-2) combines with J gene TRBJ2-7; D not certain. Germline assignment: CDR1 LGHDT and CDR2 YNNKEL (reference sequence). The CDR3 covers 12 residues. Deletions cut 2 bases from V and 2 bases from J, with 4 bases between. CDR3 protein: CASSQMAYEQYF. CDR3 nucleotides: TGTGCCAGCAGCCAAATGGCCTACGAGCAGTACTTC.

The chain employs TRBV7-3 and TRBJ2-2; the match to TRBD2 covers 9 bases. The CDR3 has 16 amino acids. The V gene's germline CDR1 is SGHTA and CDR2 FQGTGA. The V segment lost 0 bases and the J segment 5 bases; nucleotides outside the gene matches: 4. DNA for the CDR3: TGTGCCAGCAGCTTAACGGCTAGCGGGAATACCGGGGAGCTGTTTTTT. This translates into CASSLTASGNTGELFF.

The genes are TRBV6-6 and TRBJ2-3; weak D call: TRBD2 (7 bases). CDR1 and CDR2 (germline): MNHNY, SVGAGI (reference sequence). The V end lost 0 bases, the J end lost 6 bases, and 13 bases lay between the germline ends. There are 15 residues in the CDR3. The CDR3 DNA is TGTGCCAGCAGTTACTCAACGGGGGGCGCGGATACGCAGTATTTT. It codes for CASSYSTGGADTQYF.

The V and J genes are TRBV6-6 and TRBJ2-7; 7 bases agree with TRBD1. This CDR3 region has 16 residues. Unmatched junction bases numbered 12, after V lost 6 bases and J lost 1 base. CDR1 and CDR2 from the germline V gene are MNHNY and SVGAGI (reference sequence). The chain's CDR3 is CASSRTGGTASYEQYF. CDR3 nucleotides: TGTGCCAGCAGCCGTACCGGTGGGACAGCATCCTACGAGCAGTACTTC.

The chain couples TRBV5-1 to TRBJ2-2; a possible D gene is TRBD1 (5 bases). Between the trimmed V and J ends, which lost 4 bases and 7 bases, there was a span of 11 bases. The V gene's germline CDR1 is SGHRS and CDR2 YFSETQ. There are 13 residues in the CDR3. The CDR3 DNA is TGCGCCAGCAGCCCCAGGGAACTCGGGGAGCTGTTTTTT. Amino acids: CASSPRELGELFF.

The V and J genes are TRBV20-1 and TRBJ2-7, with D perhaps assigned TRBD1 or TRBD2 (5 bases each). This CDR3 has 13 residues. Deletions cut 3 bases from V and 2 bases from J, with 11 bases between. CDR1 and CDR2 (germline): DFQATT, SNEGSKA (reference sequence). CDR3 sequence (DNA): TGCAGTGCTAGTTCCGGGGCCCCCTACGAGCAGTACTTC. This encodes CSASSGAPYEQYF.

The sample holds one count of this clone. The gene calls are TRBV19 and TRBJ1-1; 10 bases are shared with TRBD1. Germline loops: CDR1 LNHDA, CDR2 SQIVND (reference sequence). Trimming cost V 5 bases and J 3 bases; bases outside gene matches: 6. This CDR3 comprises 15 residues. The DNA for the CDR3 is TGTGCCAGTAGTGCGATGACAGGGGGCGACACTGAAGCTTTCTTT. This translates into CASSAMTGGDTEAFF.

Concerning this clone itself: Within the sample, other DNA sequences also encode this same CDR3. CDR3 in amino acids: CASSQGENTEAFF. Here the CDR3 DNA reads TGCGCCAGCAGCCAAGGAGAGAACACTGAAGCTTTCTTT. The chain is built from TRBV4-3 and TRBJ1-1; no definite D call. From germline, CDR1 is LGHNA and CDR2 YSLEER. The CDR3 totals 13 residues. Trimming stripped 1 base from V and 1 base from J, with 4 bases between.

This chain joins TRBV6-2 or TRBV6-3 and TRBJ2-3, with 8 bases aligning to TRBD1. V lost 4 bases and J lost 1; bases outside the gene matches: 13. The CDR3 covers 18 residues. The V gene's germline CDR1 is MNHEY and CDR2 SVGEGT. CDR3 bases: TGTGCCAGCAGTTCATCGGGACAGGCCGTCCTTCGCACAGATACGCAGTATTTT. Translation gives CASSSSGQAVLRTDTQYF.

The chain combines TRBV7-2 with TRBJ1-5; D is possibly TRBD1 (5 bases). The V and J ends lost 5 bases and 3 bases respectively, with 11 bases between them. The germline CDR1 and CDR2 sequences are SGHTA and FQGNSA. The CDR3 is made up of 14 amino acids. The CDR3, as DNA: TGTGCCAGCAGCATCCAGGGTATCAATCAGCCCCAGCATTTT. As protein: CASSIQGINQPQHF.

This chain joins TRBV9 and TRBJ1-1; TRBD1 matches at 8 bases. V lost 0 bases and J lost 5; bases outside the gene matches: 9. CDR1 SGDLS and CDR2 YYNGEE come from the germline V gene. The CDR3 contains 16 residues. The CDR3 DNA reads TGTGCCAGCAGCGTAGCAGGACAGGGCGGTGGGACTGAAGCTTTCTTT. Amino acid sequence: CASSVAGQGGGTEAFF.